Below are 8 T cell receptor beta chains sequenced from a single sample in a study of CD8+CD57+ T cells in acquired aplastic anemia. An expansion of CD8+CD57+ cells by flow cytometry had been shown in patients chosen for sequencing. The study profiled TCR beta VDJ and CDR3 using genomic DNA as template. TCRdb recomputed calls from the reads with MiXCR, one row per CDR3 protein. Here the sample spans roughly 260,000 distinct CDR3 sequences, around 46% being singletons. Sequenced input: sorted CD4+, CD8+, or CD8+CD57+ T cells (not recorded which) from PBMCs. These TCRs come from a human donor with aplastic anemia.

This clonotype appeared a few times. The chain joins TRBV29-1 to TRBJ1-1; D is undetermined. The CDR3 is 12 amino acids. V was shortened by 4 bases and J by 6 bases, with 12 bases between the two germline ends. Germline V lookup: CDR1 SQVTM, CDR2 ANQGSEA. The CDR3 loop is CSVVRAQPEAFF. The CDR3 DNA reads TGCAGCGTTGTAAGGGCACAACCTGAAGCTTTCTTT.

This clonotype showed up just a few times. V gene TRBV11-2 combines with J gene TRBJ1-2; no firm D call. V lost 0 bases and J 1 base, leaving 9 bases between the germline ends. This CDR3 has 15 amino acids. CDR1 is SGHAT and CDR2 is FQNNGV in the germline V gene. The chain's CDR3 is CASSLEANLNYGYTF. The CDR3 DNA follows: TGTGCCAGCAGCTTAGAGGCGAATCTTAACTATGGCTACACCTTC.

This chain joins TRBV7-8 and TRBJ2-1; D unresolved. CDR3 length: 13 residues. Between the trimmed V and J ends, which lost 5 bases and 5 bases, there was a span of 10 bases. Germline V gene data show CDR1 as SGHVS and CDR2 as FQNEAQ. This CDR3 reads CASSQNAHNEQFF. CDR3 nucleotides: TGTGCCAGCAGCCAGAACGCCCACAATGAGCAGTTCTTC.

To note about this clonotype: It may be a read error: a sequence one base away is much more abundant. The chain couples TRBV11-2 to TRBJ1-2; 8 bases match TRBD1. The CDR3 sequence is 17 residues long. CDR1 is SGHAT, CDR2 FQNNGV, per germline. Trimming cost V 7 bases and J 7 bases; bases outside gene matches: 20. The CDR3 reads CASISMGIGQGLSGYTF. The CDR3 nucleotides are TGTGCCAGCATCAGCATGGGCATTGGACAGGGTTTATCTGGCTACACCTTC.

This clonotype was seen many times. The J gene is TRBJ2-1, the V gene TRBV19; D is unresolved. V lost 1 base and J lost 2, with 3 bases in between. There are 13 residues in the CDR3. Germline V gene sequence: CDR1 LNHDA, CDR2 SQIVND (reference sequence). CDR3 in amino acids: CASSIVAYNEQFF. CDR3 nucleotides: TGTGCCAGTAGTATAGTGGCCTACAATGAGCAGTTCTTC.

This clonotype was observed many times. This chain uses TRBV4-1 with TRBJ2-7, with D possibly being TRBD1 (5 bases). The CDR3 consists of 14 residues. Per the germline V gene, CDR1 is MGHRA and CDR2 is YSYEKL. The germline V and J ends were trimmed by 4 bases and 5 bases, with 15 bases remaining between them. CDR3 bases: TGCGCCAGCAGCCCTGGGGCCTTATACGACGAGCAGTACTTC. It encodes CASSPGALYDEQYF.

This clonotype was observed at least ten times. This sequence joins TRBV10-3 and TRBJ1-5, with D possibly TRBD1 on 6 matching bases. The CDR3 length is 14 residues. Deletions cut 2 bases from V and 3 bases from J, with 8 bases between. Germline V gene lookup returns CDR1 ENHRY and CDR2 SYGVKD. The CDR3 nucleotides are TGTGCCATCAGTGAGACAGGGACCAATCAGCCCCAGCATTTT. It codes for CAISETGTNQPQHF.

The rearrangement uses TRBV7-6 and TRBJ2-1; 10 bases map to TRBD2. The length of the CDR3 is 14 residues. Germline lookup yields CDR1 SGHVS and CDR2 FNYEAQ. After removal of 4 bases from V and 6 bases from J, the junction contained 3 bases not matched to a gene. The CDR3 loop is CASSWTSGTNEQFF. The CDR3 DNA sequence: TGTGCCAGCAGCTGGACTAGCGGAACCAATGAGCAGTTCTTC.